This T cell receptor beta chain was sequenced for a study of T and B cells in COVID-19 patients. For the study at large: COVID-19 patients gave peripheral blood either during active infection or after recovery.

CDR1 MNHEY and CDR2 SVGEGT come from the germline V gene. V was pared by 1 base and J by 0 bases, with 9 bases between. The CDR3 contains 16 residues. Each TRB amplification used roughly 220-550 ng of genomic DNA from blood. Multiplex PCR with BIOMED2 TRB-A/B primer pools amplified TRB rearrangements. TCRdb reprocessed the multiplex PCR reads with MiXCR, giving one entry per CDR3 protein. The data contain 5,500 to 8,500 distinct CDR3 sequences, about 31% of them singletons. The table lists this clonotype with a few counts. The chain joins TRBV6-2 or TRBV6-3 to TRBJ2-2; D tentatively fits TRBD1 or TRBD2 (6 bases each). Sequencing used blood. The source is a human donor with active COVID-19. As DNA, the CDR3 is TGTGCCAGCAGTTACTTGGGGGGCGCGAACACCGGGGAGCTGTTTTTT. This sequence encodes CASSYLGGANTGELFF.